One and the same sample provided the 7 T cell receptor beta chains below, sequenced in a study of T cell responses to AZD1222 COVID-19 vaccine. Only in-frame clones appear in the TCRdb table, and some are missing; sequencing was by immunoSEQ multiplex PCR. The sample lists 180,000 or so clones; approximately 90% were seen once. The sequencing used peripheral blood, collected 28 days after the second dose of the MenACWY control vaccine. These receptor sequences come from an adult who received the MenACWY meningococcal vaccine as a control.

The chain is built from TRBV5-1 and TRBJ2-6; the match to TRBD1 covers 9 bases. This CDR3 is built from 17 residues. Germline V gene sequence: CDR1 SGHRS, CDR2 YFSETQ. V shed 4 bases, J shed 2 bases, and the junction held 7 bases outside the gene matches. The CDR3 spells CASSRRQGVAGANVLTF. The CDR3 DNA follows: TGCGCCAGCAGCCGTCGACAGGGGGTTGCTGGGGCCAACGTCCTGACTTTC.

The chain links TRBV3-1 (or the pseudogene TRBV3-2) to TRBJ2-7; D remains ambiguous. This CDR3 is 13 amino acids long. CDR1 and CDR2 from the germline V gene are LGHDT and YNNKEL (reference sequence). V shed 1 base and J shed 3 bases, with 7 bases lying between them. The CDR3 DNA reads as TGTGCCAGCAGCCAAGGTTCTAGCTACGAGCAGTACTTC. This sequence encodes CASSQGSSYEQYF.

This chain connects TRBV27 to TRBJ2-6; D unclear. Trimming cost V 5 bases and J 0 bases, with 8 bases left between them. There are 15 residues in the CDR3. CDR1 and CDR2 from the germline V gene are MNHEY and SMNVEV (reference sequence). The CDR3 reads CASSPGLSGANVLTF. Here the CDR3 DNA reads TGTGCCAGCAGTCCGGGCCTCTCTGGGGCCAACGTCCTGACTTTC.

This chain uses TRBV19 with TRBJ2-1; D possibly matches TRBD1 or TRBD2 (5 bases each). Trimming took 5 bases from V and 6 from J, leaving 20 bases between them. The CDR3 contains 16 residues. Germline values: CDR1 LNHDA, CDR2 SQIVND (reference sequence). CDR3 region: CASSVSGTHSLNEQFF. As DNA, the CDR3 is TGTGCCAGTAGTGTTTCCGGGACCCACTCCCTCAATGAGCAGTTCTTC.

The genes are TRBV6-5 and TRBJ2-7; no definite D call. The CDR3 consists of 14 residues. V gave up 6 bases and J gave up 7 bases, with 19 bases separating them. Germline-derived CDR1 and CDR2 are MNHEY and SVGAGI. CDR3 bases: TGTGCCAGCAGATCCCACGGCGACACCCTGGAGCAGTACTTC. This sequence encodes CASRSHGDTLEQYF.

This chain connects TRBV7-8 to TRBJ2-1; no clear D gene. CDR1 is SGHVS and CDR2 is FQNEAQ in the germline V gene. The CDR3 has 17 residues. Trimming stripped 1 base from V and 3 bases from J, with 16 bases between. The CDR3 DNA is TGTGCCAGCAGCTTAGATATAAGGTTAGGCAGCTACAATGAGCAGTTCTTC. Protein sequence: CASSLDIRLGSYNEQFF.

The rearrangement uses TRBV29-1 and TRBJ2-7; D gene unclear. This CDR3 has 12 residues. CDR1 and CDR2 (germline): SQVTM, ANQGSEA. Between the trimmed V and J ends, which lost 7 bases and 1 base, there was a span of 11 bases. The CDR3 protein is CSAQTDSYEQYF. The DNA of the CDR3 is TGCAGCGCACAGACGGATTCCTACGAGCAGTACTTC.